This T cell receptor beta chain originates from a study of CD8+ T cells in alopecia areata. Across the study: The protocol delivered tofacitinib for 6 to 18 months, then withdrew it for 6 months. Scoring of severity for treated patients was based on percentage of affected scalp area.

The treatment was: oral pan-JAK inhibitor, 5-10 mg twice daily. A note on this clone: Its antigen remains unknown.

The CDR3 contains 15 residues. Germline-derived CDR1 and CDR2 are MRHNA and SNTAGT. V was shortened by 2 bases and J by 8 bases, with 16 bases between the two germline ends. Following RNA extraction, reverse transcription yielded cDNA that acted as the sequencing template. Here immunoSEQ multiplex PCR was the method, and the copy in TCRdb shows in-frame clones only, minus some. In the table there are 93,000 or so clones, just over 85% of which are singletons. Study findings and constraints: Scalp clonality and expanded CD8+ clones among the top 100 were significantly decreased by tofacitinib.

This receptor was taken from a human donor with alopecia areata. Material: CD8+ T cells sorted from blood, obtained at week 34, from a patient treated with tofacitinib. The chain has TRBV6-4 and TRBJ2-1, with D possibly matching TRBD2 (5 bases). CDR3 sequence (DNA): TGTGCCAGCAGTGACCTTAGACTCGAGGGCGATGAGCAGTTCTTC. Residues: CASSDLRLEGDEQFF.